These T cell receptor beta chains were read from a single sample in a study of cytomegalovirus exposure and HLA in healthy donors. TCRdb's table, derived via immunoSEQ multiplex PCR, lists solely in-frame clones and lacks some. The repertoire holds 170,000 or so clones, under 85% seen once, with roughly 5.2% in the top ten. The specimen sequenced was PBMCs. The receptor set was obtained from a man aged 18 to 29 in good health and CMV-seronegative. CDR3s include the opening cysteine and the closing phenylalanine or tryptophan.

v_call,cdr3_aa
TRBV27,CASRKTDPNSPLHF
TRBV2,CASKKGAQTGELFF
TRBV27,CASSQQGSTEAFF
TRBV7-9,CASSDRGGSGRKEVLEQYF
TRBV7-6,CASSPGGDQPQHF
TRBV4-3,CASSQLTSGSAGGELFF
TRBV11-2,CASSLFAENTEAFF
TRBV6-1,CASSEFRAGVLGATDTQYF
TRBV5-6,CASSLDPPRVDTQYF
TRBV19,CASLSTGQSYGYTF
TRBV7-9,CASSLVTGAKTQYF
TRBV7-9,CASSALPTGIYGYTF
TRBV10-2,CASNRGTGTNEQFF
TRBV28,CASRTYRHSGANVLTF
TRBV4-2,CASRQTSGRGGQYF
TRBV11-3,CASRNLRQGPPETQYF
TRBV5-4,CALGTFDRTQYF
TRBV5-1,CASSLGFAGDRAFQETQYF
TRBV29-1,CSVERGGNTEAFF
TRBV2,CASRPGSNEQFF
TRBV29-1,CSVSSQGFHNEQFF
TRBV27,CASSFERPTHGRAGELFF
TRBV2,CASKEGRGNSPLHF
TRBV12-5,CAGAGGDGTDTQYF
TRBV11-2,CASSYHISQGASTDTQYF
TRBV9,CASSMGQPWGLNEKLFF
TRBV19,CASSSRGWSSYNEQFF
TRBV4-3,CASSHAPASGSCNEQFF
TRBV6-1,CASSEGFNSGLNEQFF
TRBV6-1,CACKRGPEGFSPLHF
TRBV7-2,CASSASGTSGSEQYF
TRBV2,CASSGRTEAFF
TRBV10-3,CAISESWGGQGVPGYTF
TRBV7-2,CASSLRAGNEQFF
TRBV14,CASSRAKGAATYEQYF
TRBV5-1,CASSSSTALNTEAFF
TRBV20-1,CSASPGETQYF
TRBV5-1,CASSPGQSTDTQYF
TRBV11-2,CASSYLADEQYF
TRBV27,CASSALGTGGKGTEAFF
TRBV28,CATSKVDGRVREQYF
TRBV7-2,CASSLGDRGLYEQYF
TRBV7-9,CASSLSPAGVLFYNEQFF
TRBV27,CASRTGSLETQYF
TRBV4-2,CASSHQRGAAGGLETQYF
TRBV28,CASSSGGAGEPYEQYF
TRBV29-1,CSVIGTVFYEQYF
TRBV2,CASSVQGFGQPQHF
TRBV27,CASRPTGTSGRFGYEQYF
TRBV7-8,CASSPVAVMFVSNQPQHF
TRBV5-4,CASRLAGGGASEQYF
TRBV11-2,CASSPTGHNSPLHF
TRBV19,CASSMTGQGKRLAGYTF
TRBV27,CASSLIGFQQYNEQFF
TRBV7-9,CASSTDRGLNEKLFF